Listed below are T cell receptor beta chains from one sample, sequenced in a study of a mutant IDH1 vaccine in newly diagnosed glioma. Clones were read by immunoSEQ multiplex PCR, and TCRdb kept only the in-frame ones, dropping some. The data hold roughly 76,000 clones, with roughly 85% observed a single time. These receptors have no known antigen. The sequencing here drew on PBMCs, taken from a glioma patient whose treatment included an IDH1 peptide vaccine. Receptor source: a young man with glioma. Some clones in this sample may be carry-over from other donors' samples. Each CDR3 is given with its conserved first and last residue. A D gene is named only where the DNA matches it firmly. Size values are once, few and many counts, or a class for expanded clones, and some rows have none.

J gene | D gene | clone size | V gene | CDR3 protein | CDR3 DNA
TRBJ2-7 | TRBD1 | . | TRBV10-3 | CAISDGQFGTGVCEQYF | TGTGCCATCAGTGATGGGCAATTTGGGACAGGGGTGTGCGAGCAGTACTTC
TRBJ1-3 | . | . | TRBV15 | CATSRDIDSHSGNTIYF | TGTGCCACCAGCAGAGATATAGACAGCCACTCTGGAAACACCATATATTTT
TRBJ1-2 | . | . | TRBV11-1 | CASSLARDYGYTF | TGTGCCAGCAGCTTAGCCAGGGACTATGGCTACACCTTC
TRBJ1-4 | TRBD1 | . | TRBV11-1 | CASSLRQGGEKLFF | TGTGCCAGCAGCCTGCGACAGGGAGGGGAAAAACTGTTTTTT
TRBJ2-7 | TRBD1 | . | TRBV2 | CASSVGNRGSYEQYF | TGTGCCAGCAGTGTAGGTAACAGGGGCTCCTACGAGCAGTACTTC
TRBJ1-5 | . | few | TRBV18 | CASSGRGYQPQHF | TGTGCCAGCTCAGGACGGGGATATCAGCCCCAGCATTTT
TRBJ2-7 | TRBD2 | . | TRBV5-4 | CASSLGEGSLLNMWDYEQYF | TGTGCCAGCAGCTTGGGGGAGGGCAGTCTCCTCAATATGTGGGACTACGAGCAGTACTTC
TRBJ1-1 | . | . | TRBV5-6 | CASSYLAEAFF | TGTGCCAGCAGCTACCTCGCTGAAGCTTTCTTT
TRBJ2-7 | TRBD1 | . | TRBV10-3 | CAISDPTGGSYEQYF | TGTGCCATCAGTGACCCGACAGGGGGTTCCTACGAGCAGTACTTC
TRBJ1-2 | . | . | TRBV28 | CASSLRPPVGYGYTF | TGTGCCAGCAGTTTAAGACCCCCGGTCGGCTATGGCTACACCTTC
TRBJ1-4 | TRBD1 | . | TRBV7-9 | CASSPPSRDRARANEKLFF | TGTGCCAGCAGCCCCCCGTCCCGGGACAGGGCTCGAGCTAATGAAAAACTGTTTTTT
TRBJ2-1 | . | . | TRBV11-1 | CASSLDQGSNEQFF | TGTGCCAGCAGCTTAGACCAGGGCTCCAATGAGCAGTTCTTC
TRBJ1-2 | . | . | TRBV7-2 | CASSRDTSKGYTF | TGTGCCAGCAGCCGTGACACCTCCAAAGGCTACACCTTC
TRBJ1-2 | TRBD1 | . | TRBV10-3 | CAISARLTGVPDGYTF | TGTGCCATCAGTGCAAGACTGACAGGGGTTCCGGATGGCTACACCTTC
TRBJ2-7 | . | . | TRBV20-1 | CSARNNYEQYF | TGCAGTGCTAGAAATAACTACGAGCAGTACTTC
TRBJ2-7 | TRBD2 | . | TRBV18 | CASSPAFSGTKDYEQYF | TGTGCCAGCTCACCAGCATTCTCCGGGACTAAAGACTACGAGCAGTACTTC
TRBJ2-3 | . | . | TRBV11-2 | CASRKGDTQYF | TGTGCCAGCAGGAAGGGGGATACGCAGTATTTT
TRBJ2-7 | TRBD1 | few | TRBV28 | CASRGTGGNEQYF | TGTGCCAGCAGAGGGACAGGGGGGAACGAGCAGTACTTC
TRBJ2-1 | . | . | TRBV4-2 | CASSPMGGSSYNEQFF | TGTGCCAGCAGCCCAATGGGGGGAAGCTCCTACAATGAGCAGTTCTTC
TRBJ1-6 | . | . | TRBV7-2 | CASSLSFRGVGNSPLHF | TGTGCCAGCAGCTTAAGTTTTAGGGGTGTCGGGAATTCACCCCTCCACTTT
TRBJ2-3 | TRBD2 | . | TRBV28 | CAIFRPGLAGTGTDTQYF | TGTGCCATCTTCCGACCGGGACTAGCTGGAACTGGCACAGATACGCAGTATTTT
TRBJ1-2 | . | once | TRBV19 | CASSIGPWLTGVDGYTF | TGTGCCAGTAGTATAGGTCCCTGGCTCACCGGAGTCGATGGCTACACCTTC
TRBJ1-2 | . | . | TRBV27 | CASSPLGGDYGYTF | TGTGCCAGCAGTCCCCTTGGCGGTGACTATGGCTACACCTTC
TRBJ2-7 | . | . | TRBV28 | CASISSGPGNYEQYF | TGTGCCAGCATCTCCTCAGGGCCCGGTAACTACGAGCAGTACTTC
TRBJ2-3 | TRBD1 | once | TRBV19 | CASSVTSGQATDTQYF | TGTGCCAGTAGTGTTACCTCCGGACAGGCCACAGATACGCAGTATTTT
TRBJ1-1 | . | . | TRBV5-1 | CASSFSGNTEAFF | TGCGCCAGCAGCTTTTCGGGGAACACTGAAGCTTTCTTT
TRBJ2-3 | TRBD2 | once | TRBV5-4 | CASTFTSGTTDTQYF | TGTGCCAGCACCTTTACTAGCGGAACCACAGATACGCAGTATTTT
TRBJ2-7 | . | . | TRBV28 | CASSLLYTTYEQYF | TGTGCCAGCAGTTTGCTCTACACAACCTACGAGCAGTACTTC
TRBJ2-7 | . | . | TRBV18 | CASSPSDKNYEQYF | TGTGCCAGCTCACCTTCGGACAAAAACTACGAGCAGTACTTC
TRBJ1-6 | TRBD1 | few | TRBV6-5 | CASSQGTGSASLHF | TGTGCCAGCAGTCAAGGGACAGGGTCAGCTTCCCTCCACTTT
TRBJ2-7 | . | once | TRBV2 | CASSEGTAYEQYF | TGTGCCAGCAGTGAAGGGACAGCATACGAGCAGTACTTC
TRBJ1-1 | . | few | TRBV5-5 | CASSLEEAGRTEAFF | TGTGCCAGCAGCTTGGAAGAGGCAGGGCGAACTGAAGCTTTCTTT
TRBJ2-7 | TRBD1 | once | TRBV5-1 | CASSWGDRGNEQYF | TGCGCCAGCAGCTGGGGTGACAGGGGAAACGAGCAGTACTTC
TRBJ1-5 | . | . | TRBV28 | CASSSGVSNQPQHF | TGTGCCAGCAGCTCAGGGGTTTCCAATCAGCCCCAGCATTTT
TRBJ2-7 | . | . | TRBV4-2 | CASSQGAYEQYF | TGTGCCAGCAGCCAAGGTGCCTACGAGCAGTACTTC
TRBJ1-5 | TRBD1 | . | TRBV28 | CATSWTGLLQPQHF | TGTGCCACCTCATGGACAGGACTTCTTCAGCCCCAGCATTTT
TRBJ2-1 | TRBD1 | once | TRBV7-8 | CASSLRGQGYNEQFF | TGTGCCAGCAGCTTACGGGGACAGGGCTACAATGAGCAGTTCTTC
TRBJ2-1 | TRBD1 | once | TRBV19 | CASSIVRDRGRNEQFF | TGTGCCAGTAGTATAGTGAGGGACAGGGGGCGAAATGAGCAGTTCTTC
TRBJ1-1 | . | . | TRBV7-9 | CAATLYGSEAFF | TGTGCCGCGACCCTTTACGGCTCTGAAGCTTTCTTT
TRBJ1-5 | . | . | TRBV18 | CASSPGQRGNQPQHF | TGTGCCAGCTCACCGGGACAAAGAGGCAATCAGCCCCAGCATTTT
TRBJ1-1 | . | . | TRBV30 | CASLADWAEAFF | TGTGCCTCCCTGGCGGACTGGGCTGAAGCTTTCTTT
TRBJ2-7 | . | . | TRBV5-1 | CASSEDSGDEQYF | TGCGCCAGCAGCGAGGACAGTGGCGACGAGCAGTACTTC